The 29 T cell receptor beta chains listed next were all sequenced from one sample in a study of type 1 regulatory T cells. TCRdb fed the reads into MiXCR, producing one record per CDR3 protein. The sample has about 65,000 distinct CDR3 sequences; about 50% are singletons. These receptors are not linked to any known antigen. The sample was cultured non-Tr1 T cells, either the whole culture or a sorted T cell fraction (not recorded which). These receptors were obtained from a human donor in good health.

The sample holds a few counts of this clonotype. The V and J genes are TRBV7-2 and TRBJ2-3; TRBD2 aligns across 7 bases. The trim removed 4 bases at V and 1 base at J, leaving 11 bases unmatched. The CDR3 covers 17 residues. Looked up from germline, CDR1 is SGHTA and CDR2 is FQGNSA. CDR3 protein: CASSWRMGGRGTDTQYF. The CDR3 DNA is TGTGCCAGCAGCTGGCGGATGGGGGGGAGGGGCACAGATACGCAGTATTTT.

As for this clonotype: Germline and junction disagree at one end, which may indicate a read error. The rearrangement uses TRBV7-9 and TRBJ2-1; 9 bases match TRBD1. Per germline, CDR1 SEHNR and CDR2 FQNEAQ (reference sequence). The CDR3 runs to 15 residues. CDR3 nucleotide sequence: TGTGCCAGCATCTTAGCCGGGACAGGGCCCAATGAGCAGTTCTTC. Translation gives CASILAGTGPNEQFF.

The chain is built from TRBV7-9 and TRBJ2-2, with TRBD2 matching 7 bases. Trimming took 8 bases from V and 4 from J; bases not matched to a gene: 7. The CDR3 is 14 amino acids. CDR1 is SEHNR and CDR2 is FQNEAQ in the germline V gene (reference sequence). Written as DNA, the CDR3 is TGTGCCAGCCTCGGGGGGTTCGGCACCGGGGAGCTGTTTTTT. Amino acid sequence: CASLGGFGTGELFF.

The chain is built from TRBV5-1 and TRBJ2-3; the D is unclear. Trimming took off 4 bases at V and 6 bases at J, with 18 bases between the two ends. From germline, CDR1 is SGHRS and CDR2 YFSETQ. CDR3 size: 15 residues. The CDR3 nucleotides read TGCGCCAGCAGCCCCCACCTCGGGCATTCGGATACGCAGTATTTT. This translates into CASSPHLGHSDTQYF.

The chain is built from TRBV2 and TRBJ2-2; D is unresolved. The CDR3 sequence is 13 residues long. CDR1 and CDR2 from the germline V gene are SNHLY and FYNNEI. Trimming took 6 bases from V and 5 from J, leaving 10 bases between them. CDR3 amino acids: CASSPKTTGELFF. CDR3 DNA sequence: TGTGCCAGCAGCCCTAAGACAACCGGGGAGCTGTTTTTT.

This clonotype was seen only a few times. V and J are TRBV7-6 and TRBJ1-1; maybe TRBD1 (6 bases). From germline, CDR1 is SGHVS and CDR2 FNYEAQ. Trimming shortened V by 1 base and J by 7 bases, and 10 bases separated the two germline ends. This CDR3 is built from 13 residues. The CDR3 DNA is TGTGCCAGCAGCTTAGTCAGGGGAGGTGAAGCTTTCTTT. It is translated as CASSLVRGGEAFF.

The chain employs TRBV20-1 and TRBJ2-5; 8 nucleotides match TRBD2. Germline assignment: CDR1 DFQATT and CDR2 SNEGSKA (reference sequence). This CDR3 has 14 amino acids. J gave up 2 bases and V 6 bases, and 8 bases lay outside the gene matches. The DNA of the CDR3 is TGCAGTGCATCTATAGCGGGAACTCAAGAGACCCAGTACTTC. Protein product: CSASIAGTQETQYF.

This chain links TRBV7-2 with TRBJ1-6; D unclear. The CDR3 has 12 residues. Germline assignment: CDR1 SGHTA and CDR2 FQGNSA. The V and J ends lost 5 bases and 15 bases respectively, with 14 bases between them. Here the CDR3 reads CASSPPRWGLHF. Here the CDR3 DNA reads TGTGCCAGCAGCCCCCCCAGGTGGGGCCTCCACTTT.

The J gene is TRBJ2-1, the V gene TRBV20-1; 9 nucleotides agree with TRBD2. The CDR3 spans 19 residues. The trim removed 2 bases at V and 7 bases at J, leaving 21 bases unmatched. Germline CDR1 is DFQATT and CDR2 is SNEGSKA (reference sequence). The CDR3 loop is CSARPLNGSAGGTSNEQFF. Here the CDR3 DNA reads TGCAGTGCTAGACCCCTCAATGGGAGCGCGGGGGGGACTTCGAATGAGCAGTTCTTC.

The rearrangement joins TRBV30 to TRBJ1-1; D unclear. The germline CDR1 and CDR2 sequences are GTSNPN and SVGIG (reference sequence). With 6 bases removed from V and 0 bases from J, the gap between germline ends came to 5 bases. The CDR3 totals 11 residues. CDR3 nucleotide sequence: TGTGCCTGTCACATGAACACTGAAGCTTTCTTT. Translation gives CACHMNTEAFF.

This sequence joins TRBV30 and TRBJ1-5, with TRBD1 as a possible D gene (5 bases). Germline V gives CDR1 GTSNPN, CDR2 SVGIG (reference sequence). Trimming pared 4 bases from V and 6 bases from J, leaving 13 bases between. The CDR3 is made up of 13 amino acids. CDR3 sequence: CAWTPQGGQPQHF. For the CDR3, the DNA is TGTGCCTGGACGCCGCAGGGCGGTCAGCCCCAGCATTTT.

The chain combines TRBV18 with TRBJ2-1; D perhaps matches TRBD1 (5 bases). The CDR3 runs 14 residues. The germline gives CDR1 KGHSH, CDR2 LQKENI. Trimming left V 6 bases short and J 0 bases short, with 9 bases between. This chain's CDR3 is CASSWGNSYNEQFF. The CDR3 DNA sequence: TGTGCCAGCTCCTGGGGCAACTCCTACAATGAGCAGTTCTTC.

The CDR3 coding sequence is TGTGCCAGCAGTTTTTTTGAAAAAACAGATACGCAGTATTTT. Translated, it gives CASSFFEKTDTQYF. J is TRBJ2-3 and V is TRBV12-3 or TRBV12-4; D is uncertain. The V end was cut by 3 bases, the J end by 3 bases, with 10 bases between. The CDR3 sequence is 14 residues long.

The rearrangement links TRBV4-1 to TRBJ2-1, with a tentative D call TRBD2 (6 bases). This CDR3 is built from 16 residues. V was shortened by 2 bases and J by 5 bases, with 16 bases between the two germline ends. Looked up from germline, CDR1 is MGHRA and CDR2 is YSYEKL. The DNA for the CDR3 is TGCGCCAGCAGCCAACGCGGCGGCGGGGCTGACAATGAGCAGTTCTTC. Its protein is CASSQRGGGADNEQFF.

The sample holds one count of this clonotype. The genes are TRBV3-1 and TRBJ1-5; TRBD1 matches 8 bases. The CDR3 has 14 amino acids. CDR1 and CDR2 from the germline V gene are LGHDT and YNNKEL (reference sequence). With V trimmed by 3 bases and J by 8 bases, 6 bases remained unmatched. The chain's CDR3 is CASSQGTGDKPQHF. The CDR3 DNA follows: TGTGCCAGCAGCCAGGGGACAGGTGACAAGCCCCAGCATTTT.

The CDR3 DNA is TGTGCCAGCAGCCTGTGGGGTGGGGGATCACCCCTCCACTTT. This translates into CASSLWGGGSPLHF. The V gene is TRBV14, the J gene TRBJ1-6, with a possible D match to TRBD1 (5 bases). Germline CDR1 is SGHDN and CDR2 is FVKESK. This CDR3 is 14 amino acids long. Trimming left V 4 bases short and J 10 bases short, with 14 bases between.

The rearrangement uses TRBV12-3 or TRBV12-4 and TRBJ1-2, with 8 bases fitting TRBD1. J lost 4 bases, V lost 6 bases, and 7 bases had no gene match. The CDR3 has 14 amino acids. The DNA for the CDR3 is TGTGCCAGCAGCATACAGGGGGACAGCTATGGCTACACCTTC. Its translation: CASSIQGDSYGYTF.

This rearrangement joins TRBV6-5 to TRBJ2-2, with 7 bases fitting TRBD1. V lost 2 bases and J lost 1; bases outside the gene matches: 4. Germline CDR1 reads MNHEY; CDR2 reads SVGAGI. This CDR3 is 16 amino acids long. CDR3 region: CASSYLRTGNTGELFF. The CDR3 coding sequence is TGTGCCAGCAGTTACCTTCGGACAGGGAACACCGGGGAGCTGTTTTTT.

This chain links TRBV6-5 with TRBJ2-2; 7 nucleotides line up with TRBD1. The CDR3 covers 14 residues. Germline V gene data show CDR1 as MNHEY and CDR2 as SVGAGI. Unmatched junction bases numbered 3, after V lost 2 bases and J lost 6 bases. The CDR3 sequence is CASSYPDRAGELFF. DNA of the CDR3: TGTGCCAGCAGTTACCCCGACAGGGCCGGGGAGCTGTTTTTT.

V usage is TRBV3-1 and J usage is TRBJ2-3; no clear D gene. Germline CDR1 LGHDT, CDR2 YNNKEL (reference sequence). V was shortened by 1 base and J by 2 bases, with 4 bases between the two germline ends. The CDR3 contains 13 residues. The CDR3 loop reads CASSQVHTDTQYF. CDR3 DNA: TGTGCCAGCAGCCAAGTTCACACAGATACGCAGTATTTT.

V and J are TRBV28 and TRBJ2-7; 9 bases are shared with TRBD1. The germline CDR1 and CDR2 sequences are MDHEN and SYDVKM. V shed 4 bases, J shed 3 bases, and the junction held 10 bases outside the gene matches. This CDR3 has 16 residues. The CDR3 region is CASSSAGTGRHYEQYF. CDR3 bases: TGTGCCAGCAGTTCGGCCGGGACAGGGAGACACTACGAGCAGTACTTC.

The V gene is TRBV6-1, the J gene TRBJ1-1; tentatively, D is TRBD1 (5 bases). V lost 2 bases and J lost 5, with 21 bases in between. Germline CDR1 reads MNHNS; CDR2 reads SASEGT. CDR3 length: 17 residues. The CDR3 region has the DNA TGTGCCAGCAGTGAAAAGCGGGGAGAGGGGCTGTGGACTGAAGCTTTCTTT. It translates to CASSEKRGEGLWTEAFF.

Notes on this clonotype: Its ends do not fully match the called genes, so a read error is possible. The CDR3 nucleotides read TGCGCCAGCAGCCGTACCGGGACAGTTGTCTCTGGGGCCAACGTCCTGATTTTC. Residues: CASSRTGTVVSGANVLIF. The chain recombines TRBV4-1 with TRBJ2-6, with TRBD1 matching over 7 bases. This CDR3 comprises 18 residues. Germline CDR1 and CDR2: MGHRA and YSYEKL.

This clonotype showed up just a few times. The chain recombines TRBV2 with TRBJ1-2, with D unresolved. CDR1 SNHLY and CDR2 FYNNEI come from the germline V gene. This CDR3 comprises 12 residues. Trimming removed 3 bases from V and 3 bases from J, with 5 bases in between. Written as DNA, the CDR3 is TGTGCCAGCAGTGACGGTGACTATGGCTACACCTTC. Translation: CASSDGDYGYTF.

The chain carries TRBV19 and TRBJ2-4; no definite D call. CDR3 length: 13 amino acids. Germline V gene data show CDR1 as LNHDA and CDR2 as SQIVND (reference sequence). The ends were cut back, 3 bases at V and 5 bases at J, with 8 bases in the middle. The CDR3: CASSMSTENIQYF. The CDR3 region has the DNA TGTGCCAGTAGTATGAGCACTGAAAACATTCAGTACTTC.

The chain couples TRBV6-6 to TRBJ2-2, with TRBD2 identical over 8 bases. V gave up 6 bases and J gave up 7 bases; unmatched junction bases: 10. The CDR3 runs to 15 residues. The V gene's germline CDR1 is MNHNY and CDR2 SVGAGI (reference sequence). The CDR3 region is CASSPGRGGIGELFF. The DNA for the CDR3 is TGTGCCAGCAGCCCTGGCCGGGGGGGTATCGGGGAGCTGTTTTTT.

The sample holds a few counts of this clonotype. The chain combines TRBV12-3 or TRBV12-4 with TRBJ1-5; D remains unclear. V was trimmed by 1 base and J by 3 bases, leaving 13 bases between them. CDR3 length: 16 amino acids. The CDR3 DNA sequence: TGTGCCAGCAGTTTAGGGCGCGGCAGACCCAATCAGCCCCAGCATTTT. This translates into CASSLGRGRPNQPQHF.

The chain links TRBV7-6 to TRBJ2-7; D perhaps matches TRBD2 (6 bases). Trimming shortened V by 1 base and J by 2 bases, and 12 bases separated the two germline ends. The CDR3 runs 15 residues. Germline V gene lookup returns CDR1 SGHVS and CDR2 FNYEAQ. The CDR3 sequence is CASSLGRAGTYEQYF. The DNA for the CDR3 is TGTGCCAGCAGCTTAGGTAGGGCGGGAACCTACGAGCAGTACTTC.

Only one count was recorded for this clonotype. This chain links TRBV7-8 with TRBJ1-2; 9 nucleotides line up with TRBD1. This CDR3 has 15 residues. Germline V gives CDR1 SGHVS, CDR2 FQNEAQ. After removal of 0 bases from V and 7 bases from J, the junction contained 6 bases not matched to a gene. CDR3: CASSLALDRGIGYTF. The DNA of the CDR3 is TGTGCCAGCAGCTTAGCGTTGGACAGGGGTATTGGCTACACCTTC.